A single sample gave rise to the 7 T cell receptor beta chains below, sequenced in a study of CD8 T cells in Susac syndrome. Reverse transcription of roughly 0.5 to 1 ug RNA was performed with random hexamers. TCRdb used MiXCR to reprocess the immunoSEQ multiplex PCR reads, holding one entry per CDR3 protein. The sample yields roughly 200,000 distinct CDR3 sequences, roughly 94% seen once. Material: CD4+ T cells from PBMCs. These receptors all come from a human donor in good health.

The rearrangement uses TRBV11-2 and TRBJ1-2; D remains unclear. V lost 4 bases, J lost 8 bases, and 17 bases lay in between. This CDR3 is built from 14 residues. Germline V gives CDR1 SGHAT, CDR2 FQNNGV. The DNA of the CDR3 is TGTGCCAGCAGCTCGCCCACGACTCCCTGGGGCTACACCTTC. It specifies CASSSPTTPWGYTF.

The J gene is TRBJ1-4, the V gene TRBV3-1; D is unclear. Trimming left V 4 bases short and J 8 bases short, with 8 bases between. The CDR3 has 12 residues. Germline loops: CDR1 LGHDT, CDR2 YNNKEL (reference sequence). Written as DNA, the CDR3 is TGTGCCAGCAGCCCGTACCAAGAAAAACTGTTTTTT. Amino acids: CASSPYQEKLFF.

This chain uses TRBV7-9 with TRBJ2-5; the D is unclear. The CDR3 contains 14 residues. The V end lost 1 base, the J end lost 5 bases, and 11 bases lay between the germline ends. Per germline, CDR1 SEHNR and CDR2 FQNEAQ (reference sequence). Here the CDR3 DNA reads TGTGCCAGCAGCTTAGTTGCCGGGTCGGAGACCCAGTACTTC. Protein sequence: CASSLVAGSETQYF.

The gene calls are TRBV20-1 and TRBJ2-1; 8 nucleotides line up with TRBD1. Germline V lookup: CDR1 DFQATT, CDR2 SNEGSKA (reference sequence). J gave up 6 bases and V 0 bases, and 7 bases lay outside the gene matches. The CDR3 is 15 amino acids. This CDR3 reads CSARDRRGQVNEQFF. The CDR3 DNA sequence: TGCAGTGCTAGAGATCGGCGGGGACAGGTCAATGAGCAGTTCTTC.

The rearrangement uses TRBV11-2 and TRBJ1-1; D possibly corresponds to TRBD1 (6 bases). Between the trimmed V and J ends, which lost 0 bases and 4 bases, there was a span of 12 bases. The CDR3 totals 15 residues. Germline CDR1 and CDR2: SGHAT and FQNNGV. In DNA form, the CDR3 reads TGTGCCAGCAGCTTAGATCGGAGGGGGGGCACTGAAGCTTTCTTT. Protein: CASSLDRRGGTEAFF.

In nucleotides, the CDR3 is TGCAGCGTCCGGGAGCTAACCGGGGAGCTGTTTTTT. Translated, it gives CSVRELTGELFF. The gene calls are TRBV29-1 and TRBJ2-2; a weak D match, TRBD2 (6 bases). CDR3 length: 12 amino acids. The ends were cut back, 6 bases at V and 5 bases at J, with 10 bases in the middle. Per the germline V gene, CDR1 is SQVTM and CDR2 is ANQGSEA.

This rearrangement joins TRBV24-1 to TRBJ2-4; TRBD2 matches 8 bases. The CDR3 totals 16 residues. Trimming cost V 3 bases and J 7 bases; bases outside gene matches: 10. Germline loops: CDR1 KGHDR, CDR2 SFDVKD. The CDR3 coding sequence is TGTGCCACCAGTGATACCGCAGCGGGAGAAAGGAACATTCAGTACTTC. It translates to CATSDTAAGERNIQYF.